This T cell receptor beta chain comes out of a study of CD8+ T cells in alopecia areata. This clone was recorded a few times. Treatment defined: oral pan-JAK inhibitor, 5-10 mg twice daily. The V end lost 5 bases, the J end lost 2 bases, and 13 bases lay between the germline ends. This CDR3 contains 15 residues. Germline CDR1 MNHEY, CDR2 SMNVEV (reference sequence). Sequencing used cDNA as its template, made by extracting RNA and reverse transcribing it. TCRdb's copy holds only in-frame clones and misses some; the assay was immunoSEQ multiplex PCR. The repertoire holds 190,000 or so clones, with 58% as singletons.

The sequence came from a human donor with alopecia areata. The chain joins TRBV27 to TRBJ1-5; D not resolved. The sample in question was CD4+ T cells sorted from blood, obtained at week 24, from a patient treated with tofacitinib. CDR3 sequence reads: CASSRGSTGNQPQHF. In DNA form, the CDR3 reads TGTGCCAGCAGTAGAGGATCAACAGGCAATCAGCCCCAGCATTTT.